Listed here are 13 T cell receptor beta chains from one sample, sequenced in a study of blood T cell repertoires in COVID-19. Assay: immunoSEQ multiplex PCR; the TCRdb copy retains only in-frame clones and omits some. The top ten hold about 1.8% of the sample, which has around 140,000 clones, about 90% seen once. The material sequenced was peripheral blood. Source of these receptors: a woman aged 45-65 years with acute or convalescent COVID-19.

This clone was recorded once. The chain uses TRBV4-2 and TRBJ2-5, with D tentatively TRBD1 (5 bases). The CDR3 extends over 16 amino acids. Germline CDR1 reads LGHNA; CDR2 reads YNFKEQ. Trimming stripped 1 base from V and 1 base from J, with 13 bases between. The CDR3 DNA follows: TGTGCCAGCAGCCAAGCTGAAGGGGTTGGCCAAGAGACCCAGTACTTC. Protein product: CASSQAEGVGQETQYF.

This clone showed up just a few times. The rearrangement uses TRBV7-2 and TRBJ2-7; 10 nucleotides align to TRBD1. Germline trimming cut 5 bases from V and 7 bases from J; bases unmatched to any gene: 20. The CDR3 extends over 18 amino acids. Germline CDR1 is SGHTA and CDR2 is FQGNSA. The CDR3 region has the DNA TGTGCCAGCAGCGCACCCCCTGGGACAGGGGATCGTTGGGGTGAGCAGTACTTC. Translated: CASSAPPGTGDRWGEQYF.

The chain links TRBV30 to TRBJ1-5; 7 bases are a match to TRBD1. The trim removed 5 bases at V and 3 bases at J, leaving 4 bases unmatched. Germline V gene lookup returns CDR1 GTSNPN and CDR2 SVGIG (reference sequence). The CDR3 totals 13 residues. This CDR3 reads CAWGDSDNQPQHF. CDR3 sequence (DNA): TGTGCCTGGGGGGACAGCGACAATCAGCCCCAGCATTTT.

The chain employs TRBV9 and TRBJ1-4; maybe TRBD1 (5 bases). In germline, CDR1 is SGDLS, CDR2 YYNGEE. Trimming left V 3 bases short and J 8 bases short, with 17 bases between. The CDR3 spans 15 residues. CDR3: CASSGPGGVGEKLFF. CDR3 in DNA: TGTGCCAGCAGCGGGCCCGGGGGGGTAGGGGAAAAACTGTTTTTT. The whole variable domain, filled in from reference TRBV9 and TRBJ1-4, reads DSGVTQTPKHLITATGQRVTLRCSPRSGDLSVYWYQQSLDQGLQFLIQYYNGEERAKGNILERFSAQQFPDLHSELNLSSLELGDSALYFCASSGPGGVGEKLFFGSGTQLSVL.

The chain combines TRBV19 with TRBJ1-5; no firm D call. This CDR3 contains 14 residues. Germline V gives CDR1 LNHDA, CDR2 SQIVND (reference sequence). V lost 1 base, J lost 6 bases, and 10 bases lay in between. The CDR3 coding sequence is TGTGCCAGTAGTATAGGGTCCTCCGGTCAGCCCCAGCATTTT. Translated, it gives CASSIGSSGQPQHF.

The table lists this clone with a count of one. CDR3 sequence: CSASRTGYNEQFF. Here the CDR3 DNA reads TGCAGTGCTAGTCGGACAGGCTACAATGAGCAGTTCTTC. The rearrangement joins TRBV20-1 to TRBJ2-1; 7 positions agree with TRBD1. Germline assignment: CDR1 DFQATT and CDR2 SNEGSKA (reference sequence). This CDR3 is 13 amino acids long. With V trimmed by 3 bases and J by 3 bases, 2 bases remained unmatched.

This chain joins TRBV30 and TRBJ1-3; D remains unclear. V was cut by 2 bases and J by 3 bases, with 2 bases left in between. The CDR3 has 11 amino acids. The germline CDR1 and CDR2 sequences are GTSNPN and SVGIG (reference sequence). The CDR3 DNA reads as TGTGCCTGGAGTCGTGGAAACACCATATATTTT. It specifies CAWSRGNTIYF.

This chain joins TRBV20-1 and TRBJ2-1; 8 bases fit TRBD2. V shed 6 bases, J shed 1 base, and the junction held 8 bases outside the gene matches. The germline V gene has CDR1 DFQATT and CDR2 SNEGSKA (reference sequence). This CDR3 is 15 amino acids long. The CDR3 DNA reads TGCAGTGCGAGTCCCAGCGGGAGATCCTACAATGAGCAGTTCTTC. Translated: CSASPSGRSYNEQFF.

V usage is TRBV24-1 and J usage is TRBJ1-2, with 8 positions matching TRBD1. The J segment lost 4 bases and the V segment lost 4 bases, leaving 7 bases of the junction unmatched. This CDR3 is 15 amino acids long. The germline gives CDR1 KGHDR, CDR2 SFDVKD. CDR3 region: CATSERTGWGYGYTF. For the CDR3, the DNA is TGTGCCACCAGTGAAAGGACAGGGTGGGGCTATGGCTACACCTTC.

CDR3 DNA sequence: TGTGCCAGCAGTTACGGCGCATGGGGCAACACAGATACGCAGTATTTT. This gives the protein CASSYGAWGNTDTQYF. This rearrangement joins TRBV6-5 to TRBJ2-3; D might be TRBD1 (5 bases). The V end was cut by 2 bases, the J end by 2 bases, with 14 bases between. The germline V gene has CDR1 MNHEY and CDR2 SVGAGI. The CDR3 covers 16 residues.

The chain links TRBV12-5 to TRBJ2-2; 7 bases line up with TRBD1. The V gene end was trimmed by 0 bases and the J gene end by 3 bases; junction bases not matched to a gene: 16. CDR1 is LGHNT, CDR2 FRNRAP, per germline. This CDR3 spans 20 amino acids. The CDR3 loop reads CASGLVLRTVADRYTGELFF. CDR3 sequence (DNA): TGTGCTAGTGGTTTGGTACTCAGAACAGTCGCGGACAGGTACACCGGGGAGCTGTTTTTT.

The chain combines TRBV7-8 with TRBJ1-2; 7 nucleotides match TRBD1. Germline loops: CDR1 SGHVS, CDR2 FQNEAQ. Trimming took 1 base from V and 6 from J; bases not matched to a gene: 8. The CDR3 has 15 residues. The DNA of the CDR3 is TGTGCCAGCAGCTTAGAGAGGGGGCTGTCCCATGGCTACACCTTC. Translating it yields CASSLERGLSHGYTF. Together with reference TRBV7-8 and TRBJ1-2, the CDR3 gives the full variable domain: GAGVSQSPRYKVAKRGQDVALRCDPISGHVSLFWYQQALGQGPEFLTYFQNEAQLDKSGLPSDRFFAERPEGSVSTLKIQRTQQEDSAVYLCASSLERGLSHGYTFGSGTRLTVV.

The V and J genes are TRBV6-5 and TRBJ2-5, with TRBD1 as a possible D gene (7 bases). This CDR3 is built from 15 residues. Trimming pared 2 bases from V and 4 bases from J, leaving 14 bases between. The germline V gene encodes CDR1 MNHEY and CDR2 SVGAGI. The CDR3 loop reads CASSYTTGTGETQYF. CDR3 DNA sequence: TGTGCCAGCAGTTACACGACAGGGACTGGAGAGACCCAGTACTTC.